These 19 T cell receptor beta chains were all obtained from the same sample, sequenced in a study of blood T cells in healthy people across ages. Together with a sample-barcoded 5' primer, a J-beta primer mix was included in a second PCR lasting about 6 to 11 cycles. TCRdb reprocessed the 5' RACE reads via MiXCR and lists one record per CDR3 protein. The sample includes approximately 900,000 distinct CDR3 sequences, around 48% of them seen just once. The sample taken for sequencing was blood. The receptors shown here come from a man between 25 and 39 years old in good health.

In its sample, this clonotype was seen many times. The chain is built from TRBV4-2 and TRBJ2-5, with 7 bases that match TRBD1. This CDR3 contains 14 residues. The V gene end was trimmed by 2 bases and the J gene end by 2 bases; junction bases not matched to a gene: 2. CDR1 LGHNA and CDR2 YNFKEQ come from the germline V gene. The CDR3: CASSQLGQQETQYF. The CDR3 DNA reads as TGTGCCAGCAGCCAATTGGGACAGCAAGAGACCCAGTACTTC.

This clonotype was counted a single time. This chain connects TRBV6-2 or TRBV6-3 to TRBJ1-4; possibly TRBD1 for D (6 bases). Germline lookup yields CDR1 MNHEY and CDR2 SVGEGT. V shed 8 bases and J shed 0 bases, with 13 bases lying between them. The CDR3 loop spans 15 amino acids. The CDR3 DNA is TGTGCCAGCGCCTCAGGGGAAGCAACTAATGAAAAACTGTTTTTT. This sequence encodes CASASGEATNEKLFF.

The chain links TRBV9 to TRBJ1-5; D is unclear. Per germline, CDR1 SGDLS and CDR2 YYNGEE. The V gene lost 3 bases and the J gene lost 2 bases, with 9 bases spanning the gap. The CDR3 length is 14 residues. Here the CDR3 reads CASSAGTRNQPQHF. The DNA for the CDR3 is TGTGCCAGCAGCGCTGGAACCCGCAATCAGCCCCAGCATTTT.

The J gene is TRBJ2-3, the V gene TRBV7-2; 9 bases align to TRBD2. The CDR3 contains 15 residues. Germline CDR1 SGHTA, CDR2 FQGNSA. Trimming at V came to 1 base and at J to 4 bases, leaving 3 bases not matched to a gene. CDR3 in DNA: TGTGCCAGCAGCTTAGGCGGGGGGGGCTCAGATACGCAGTATTTT. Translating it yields CASSLGGGGSDTQYF.

CDR3 sequence (DNA): TGTGCCAGCAGTCCGCAGACCGGGGTCTTTTCTGAAGCTTTCTTT. Its protein product is CASSPQTGVFSEAFF. The rearrangement joins TRBV6-5 to TRBJ1-1; D gene uncertain. The length of the CDR3 is 15 residues. Trimming took 5 bases from V and 6 from J, leaving 19 bases between them. The germline V gene has CDR1 MNHEY and CDR2 SVGAGI.

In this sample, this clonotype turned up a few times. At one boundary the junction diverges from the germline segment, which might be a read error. The CDR3 loop is CSVGGSGTDTQYF. The CDR3 bases are TGCAGCGTAGGGGGCAGCGGCACCGATACGCAGTATTTT. The chain couples TRBV29-1 to TRBJ2-3; 7 bases line up with TRBD1. This CDR3 region has 13 residues. Germline CDR1 SQVTM, CDR2 ANQGSEA.

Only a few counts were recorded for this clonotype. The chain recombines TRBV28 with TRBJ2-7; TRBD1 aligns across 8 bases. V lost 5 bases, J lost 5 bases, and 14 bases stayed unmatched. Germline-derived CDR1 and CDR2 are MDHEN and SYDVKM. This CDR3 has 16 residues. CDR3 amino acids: CASSDPGTGDLNEQYF. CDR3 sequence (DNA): TGTGCCAGCAGTGATCCCGGGACAGGTGATTTGAACGAGCAGTACTTC. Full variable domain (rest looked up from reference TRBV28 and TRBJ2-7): DVKVTQSSRYLVKRTGEKVFLECVQDMDHENMFWYRQDPGLGLRLIYFSYDVKMKEKGDIPEGYSVSREKKERFSLILESASTNQTSMYLCASSDPGTGDLNEQYFGPGTRLTVT.

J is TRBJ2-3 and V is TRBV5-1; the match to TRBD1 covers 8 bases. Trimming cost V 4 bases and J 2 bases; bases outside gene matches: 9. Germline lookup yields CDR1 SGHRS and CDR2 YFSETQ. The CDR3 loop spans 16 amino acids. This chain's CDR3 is CASSLRQGPSTDTQYF. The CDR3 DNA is TGCGCCAGCAGCCTCCGACAGGGGCCCTCCACAGATACGCAGTATTTT.

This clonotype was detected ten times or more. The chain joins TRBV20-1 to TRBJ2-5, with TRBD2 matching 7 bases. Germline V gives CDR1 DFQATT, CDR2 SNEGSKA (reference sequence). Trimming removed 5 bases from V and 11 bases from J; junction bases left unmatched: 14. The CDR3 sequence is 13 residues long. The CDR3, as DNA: TGCAGTGCTCCACTAGCGCACGAAGGAGAGCAGTACTTC. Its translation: CSAPLAHEGEQYF.

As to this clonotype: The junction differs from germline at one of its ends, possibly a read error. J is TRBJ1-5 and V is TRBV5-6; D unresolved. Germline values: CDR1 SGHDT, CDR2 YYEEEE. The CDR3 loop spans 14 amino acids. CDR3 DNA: TGTGCCAGCTCCCCCCAAGGGAACAATCAGCCCCGGCATTTT. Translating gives CASSPQGNNQPRHF.

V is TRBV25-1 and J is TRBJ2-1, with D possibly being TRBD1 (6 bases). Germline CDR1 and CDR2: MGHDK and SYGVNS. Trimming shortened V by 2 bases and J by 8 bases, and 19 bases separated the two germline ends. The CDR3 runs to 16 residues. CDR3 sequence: CASSEGEGQGRDEQFF. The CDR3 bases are TGTGCCAGCAGTGAAGGTGAAGGGCAGGGGAGAGATGAGCAGTTCTTC.

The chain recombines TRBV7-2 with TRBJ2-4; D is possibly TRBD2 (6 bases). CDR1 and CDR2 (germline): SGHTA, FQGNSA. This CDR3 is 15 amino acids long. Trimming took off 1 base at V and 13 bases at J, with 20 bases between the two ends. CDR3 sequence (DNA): TGTGCCAGCAGCTTAGACAGCGGGTCTGGTCGGGAGCAGTACTTC. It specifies CASSLDSGSGREQYF.

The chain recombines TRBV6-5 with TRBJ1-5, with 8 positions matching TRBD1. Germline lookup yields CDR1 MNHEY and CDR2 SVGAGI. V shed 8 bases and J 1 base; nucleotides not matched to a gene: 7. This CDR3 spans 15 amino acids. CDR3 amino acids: CASQIQGGSNQPQHF. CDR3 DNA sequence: TGTGCCAGCCAAATACAGGGGGGAAGCAATCAGCCCCAGCATTTT.

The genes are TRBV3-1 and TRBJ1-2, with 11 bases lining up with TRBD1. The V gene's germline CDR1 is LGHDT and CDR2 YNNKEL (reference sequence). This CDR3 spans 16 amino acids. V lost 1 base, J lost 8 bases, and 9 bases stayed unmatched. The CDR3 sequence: CASSQVSGQGAWGYTF. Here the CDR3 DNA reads TGTGCCAGCAGCCAAGTGTCAGGACAGGGGGCATGGGGCTACACCTTC.

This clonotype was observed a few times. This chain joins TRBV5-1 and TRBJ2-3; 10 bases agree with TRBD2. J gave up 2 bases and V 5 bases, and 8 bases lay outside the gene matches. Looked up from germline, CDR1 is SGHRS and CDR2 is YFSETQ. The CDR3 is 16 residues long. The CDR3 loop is CASRYLAGDHTDTQYF. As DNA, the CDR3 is TGCGCCAGCAGATATCTAGCGGGGGACCACACAGATACGCAGTATTTT.

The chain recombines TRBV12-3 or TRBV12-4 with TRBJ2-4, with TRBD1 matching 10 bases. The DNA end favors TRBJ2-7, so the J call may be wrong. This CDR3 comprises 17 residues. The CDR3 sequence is CASSRNTGTGVSGEQYF. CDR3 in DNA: TGTGCCAGCAGCCGAAACACCGGGACAGGGGTTTCAGGCGAGCAGTACTTC.

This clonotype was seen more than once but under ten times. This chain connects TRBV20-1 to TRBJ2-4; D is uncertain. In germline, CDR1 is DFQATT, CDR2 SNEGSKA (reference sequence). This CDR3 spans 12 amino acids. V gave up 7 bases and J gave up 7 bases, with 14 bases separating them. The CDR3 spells CSVQLSSNIQYF. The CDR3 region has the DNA TGCAGTGTTCAGCTAAGTTCGAACATTCAGTACTTC.

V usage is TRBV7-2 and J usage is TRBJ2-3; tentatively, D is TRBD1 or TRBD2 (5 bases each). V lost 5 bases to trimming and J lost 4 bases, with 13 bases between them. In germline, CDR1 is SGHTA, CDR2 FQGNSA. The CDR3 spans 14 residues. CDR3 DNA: TGTGCCAGCAGCGCTGGGACCGACCCAGATACGCAGTATTTT. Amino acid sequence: CASSAGTDPDTQYF.

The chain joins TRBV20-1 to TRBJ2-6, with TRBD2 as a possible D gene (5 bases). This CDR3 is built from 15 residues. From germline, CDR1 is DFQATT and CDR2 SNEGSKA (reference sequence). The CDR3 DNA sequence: TGCGTTCCGGGCTCGGGGAGACTTGGGGCCAACGTCCTGACTTTC. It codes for CVPGSGRLGANVLTF.